This TCR beta chain was captured by sequencing in a study of blood T cells in healthy people across ages. Study-wide results and limits: Long-lived donors carried more naive CD4+ cells and greater diversity than aged donors.

Concerning this clonotype itself: Its antigen is as yet unknown.

The sample, about 9.2 milliliters of peripheral blood, was drawn from each donor. Per sample, extraction of total RNA gave at least 5.5 micrograms in every case. The second PCR ran about 6 to 11 cycles with a sample-barcoded 5' primer and J-beta primers. Every cDNA molecule bore a tag from a template-switch adaptor containing 12 random nucleotides. TCRdb re-analysed the 5' RACE reads in MiXCR, keeping a single row per CDR3 protein. Seen here are 1,500,000 or so distinct CDR3 sequences, 59% observed once, and the top ten hold over 6.5%. V lost 5 bases, J lost 2 bases, and 13 bases lay in between. CDR3 size: 15 residues.

Sequencing was carried out using blood. The V call is TRBV12-3 or TRBV12-4, the J call TRBJ2-1, with D possibly matching TRBD1 (6 bases). This TCR derives from a man aged 18-30 years in good health. The CDR3 sequence is CASSENRAPYNEQFF. The CDR3 nucleotides are TGTGCCAGCAGTGAAAACAGGGCCCCCTACAATGAGCAGTTCTTC.